The TCR beta chain described here comes from a study of post-analysis software for immune sequencing data. The V gene's germline CDR1 is SGHAT and CDR2 FQDESV (reference sequence). The CDR3 extends over 15 amino acids. V was cut by 1 base and J by 4 bases, with 12 bases left in between. Broader study findings: In patients, roughly five TRBV segments were more frequent than in controls, with TRBV5-6, TRBV5-1 and TRBV20-1 among them.

The TCR beta cDNA libraries contained unique molecular identifiers. TCRdb re-analysed the PCR reads in MiXCR, keeping a single row per CDR3 protein. The sample shows approximately 360,000 distinct CDR3 sequences, roughly 38% of them seen only once. On this clonotype itself: Its antigen is not identified.

The rearrangement joins TRBV11-1 to TRBJ2-3; tentative D call: TRBD1 (6 bases). Sequencing used blood. This receptor was identified in a girl aged 10-17 years with multiple sclerosis. The chain's CDR3 is CASSLVRGIADTQYF. The DNA of the CDR3 is TGTGCCAGCAGCTTAGTCAGGGGCATTGCAGATACGCAGTATTTT.